The present T cell receptor (beta chain) was sequenced within a study of shared clonotypes between healthy human individuals. Across the study: Three plates each covered CD4 naive and memory; CD8 naive two, CD8 memory one. Points from the study as a whole: Clonotype sharing among the donors was expected to vary with sequencing depth. Non-shared clonotypes had lower generation probabilities than clonotypes shared by all four sorted-subset donors.

The authors' processing: Junction-only sequences produced by ImmunoSEQ had no quality scores, so filtering differed. Clones were sequenced by immunoSEQ multiplex PCR, and TCRdb holds only the in-frame ones, with some missing. D and trimming come from the DNA, and the V and J calls and clone size come from that table. The sample has more than 2 million clones, over 85% seen once. This CDR3 contains 13 residues. The V and J ends lost 0 bases and 0 bases respectively, with 4 bases between them. Germline CDR1 reads SGHDT; CDR2 reads YYEEEE. Naive CD8 cells lacked CD45RO, underwent positive selection for CCR7 and left out terminally differentiated effector memory CD45RA+ cells. Regarding this clone: The antigen remains unidentified. Within the sample, other DNA sequences also encode this same CDR3.

The V call is TRBV5-6, the J call TRBJ2-7; D ambiguous. Material for sequencing was naive CD8+ T cells sorted from blood. The source is a man between 18 and 29 years old in good health. DNA of the CDR3: TGTGCCAGCAGCTTGGGTAGCTCCTACGAGCAGTACTTC. Translation gives CASSLGSSYEQYF.